These 18 T cell receptor beta chains originate from one sample sequenced in a study of PD-1 blockade in classical Hodgkin lymphoma. With no exception, relapse followed autologous stem cell transplantation in all patients, and brentuximab vedotin exposure varied. Measured with immunoSEQ multiplex PCR; TCRdb has only the in-frame clones, and not every one. This table holds about 26,000 clones, around 69% found once. Sample: peripheral blood mononuclear cells (PBMCs), taken before the second cycle of nivolumab. These receptors originate from a human donor with classical Hodgkin lymphoma.

V gene TRBV28 combines with J gene TRBJ2-7; 7 nucleotides align to TRBD2. With 7 bases clipped from V and 0 bases from J, the junction kept 12 bases outside the gene matches. The CDR3 runs 16 residues. Germline CDR1 MDHEN, CDR2 SYDVKM. For the CDR3, the DNA is TGTGCCAGCAAACTGGGTGGCGGGAGAAGCTCCTACGAGCAGTACTTC. It yields the protein CASKLGGGRSSYEQYF.

The rearrangement joins TRBV27 to TRBJ1-1, with D uncertain. With 7 bases removed from V and 1 base from J, the gap between germline ends came to 13 bases. This CDR3 contains 14 residues. Per the germline V gene, CDR1 is MNHEY and CDR2 is SMNVEV (reference sequence). CDR3 nucleotide sequence: TGTGCCAGCAATGGGGATACGAGGAACACTGAAGCTTTCTTT. Protein: CASNGDTRNTEAFF.

This clone showed up just once. The V and J genes are TRBV28 and TRBJ2-2, with D possibly being TRBD2 (6 bases). CDR1 and CDR2 from the germline V gene are MDHEN and SYDVKM. V lost 5 bases and J lost 5, with 15 bases in between. The CDR3 spans 15 residues. In nucleotides, the CDR3 is TGTGCCAGCAGTCCTCCCGGGGGACGGACCGGGGAGCTGTTTTTT. Encoded protein: CASSPPGGRTGELFF. The variable domain in full, completed from reference TRBV28 and TRBJ2-2, reads DVKVTQSSRYLVKRTGEKVFLECVQDMDHENMFWYRQDPGLGLRLIYFSYDVKMKEKGDIPEGYSVSREKKERFSLILESASTNQTSMYLCASSPPGGRTGELFFGEGSRLTVL.

The table lists this clone with a few counts. The chain has TRBV27 and TRBJ2-2, with D possibly being TRBD1 (6 bases). The V gene lost 3 bases and the J gene lost 4 bases, with 12 bases spanning the gap. Germline CDR1 reads MNHEY; CDR2 reads SMNVEV (reference sequence). The CDR3 runs to 15 residues. The DNA for the CDR3 is TGTGCCAGCAGTTTTAGAGGGGGTGCCACCGGGGAGCTGTTTTTT. Protein product: CASSFRGGATGELFF.

This clone appeared a few times. The gene calls are TRBV7-8 and TRBJ2-1; 9 bases match TRBD2. Germline CDR1 and CDR2: SGHVS and FQNEAQ. The CDR3 spans 16 residues. V lost 5 bases to trimming and J lost 7 bases; unmatched junction nucleotides: 12. DNA of the CDR3: TGTGCCAGCAGCCGAATTTCAGCGGGAGGAGGAAATGAGCAGTTCTTC. Its protein product is CASSRISAGGGNEQFF. Drawing the rest from reference TRBV7-8 and TRBJ2-1, the complete variable domain is GAGVSQSPRYKVAKRGQDVALRCDPISGHVSLFWYQQALGQGPEFLTYFQNEAQLDKSGLPSDRFFAERPEGSVSTLKIQRTQQEDSAVYLCASSRISAGGGNEQFFGPGTRLTVL.

The genes are TRBV6-6 and TRBJ1-2; tentative D call: TRBD1 (6 bases). The CDR3 is 14 residues long. V lost 9 bases to trimming and J lost 4 bases, with 18 bases between them. Germline V gene lookup returns CDR1 MNHNY and CDR2 SVGAGI (reference sequence). Here the CDR3 DNA reads TGTGCCAGTAACGACAGGCAGGATATCTATGGCTACACCTTC. It encodes CASNDRQDIYGYTF.

About this clone itself: One junction end disagrees with the germline gene, perhaps due to a read error. J is TRBJ1-3 and V is TRBV5-4; no firm D call. Germline V gives CDR1 SGHNT, CDR2 YYREEE (reference sequence). The CDR3 runs 14 residues. The CDR3 nucleotides read TGCGCCAGCAGCCCCCAGGTTTCTGGAAACACCATATATTTT. Translating it yields CASSPQVSGNTIYF.

The chain joins TRBV20-1 to TRBJ2-3; no clear D. Germline V CDR1 and CDR2: DFQATT, SNEGSKA (reference sequence). The CDR3 spans 11 residues. Trimming cost V 6 bases and J 2 bases, with 6 bases left between them. CDR3 nucleotides: TGCAGTGCACAGAACACAGATACGCAGTATTTT. Translation: CSAQNTDTQYF.

The V and J genes are TRBV5-4 and TRBJ2-6; possible D gene TRBD1, 5 bases. The CDR3 consists of 16 residues. In germline, CDR1 is SGHNT, CDR2 YYREEE (reference sequence). Trimming pared 4 bases from V and 3 bases from J, leaving 14 bases between. CDR3 coding DNA: TGTGCCAGCAGCCTGTACAGGTCAGGTGGGGCCAACGTCCTGACTTTC. It yields the protein CASSLYRSGGANVLTF.

This clone occurred a few times. The chain combines TRBV5-6 with TRBJ1-3, with a tentative D call TRBD1 (6 bases). Germline assignment: CDR1 SGHDT and CDR2 YYEEEE. The CDR3 contains 14 residues. The V end was cut by 3 bases, the J end by 2 bases, with 9 bases between. The CDR3 spells CASSSDRAGNTIYF. CDR3 DNA: TGTGCCAGCAGCTCGGACAGAGCTGGAAACACCATATATTTT. Combining the CDR3 with reference TRBV5-6 and TRBJ1-3 gives the whole variable domain DAGVTQSPTHLIKTRGQQVTLRCSPKSGHDTVSWYQQALGQGPQFIFQYYEEEERQRGNFPDRFSGHQFPNYSSELNVNALLLGDSALYLCASSSDRAGNTIYFGEGSWLTVV.

This clone turned up a few times. At one end the junction does not follow the germline gene, possibly because of a read error. The chain joins TRBV6-5 to TRBJ2-7; D is ambiguous. Germline V gene sequence: CDR1 MNHEY, CDR2 SVGAGI. This CDR3 has 13 amino acids. The CDR3 protein is CASSYDSGGSNSF. CDR3 coding DNA: TGTGCCAGCAGTTACGATTCGGGCGGTTCAAATTCCTTC.

The chain links TRBV5-8 to TRBJ2-2; no definite D call. This CDR3 has 14 amino acids. Germline assignment: CDR1 SGHTS and CDR2 YDEGEE. The V end lost 2 bases, the J end lost 5 bases, and 10 bases lay between the germline ends. This CDR3 is CASSFGRWTGELFF. CDR3 DNA sequence: TGTGCCAGCAGCTTCGGACGGTGGACCGGGGAGCTGTTTTTT.

This chain joins TRBV7-2 and TRBJ1-3, with D possibly TRBD1 on 6 matching bases. Trimming shortened V by 1 base and J by 2 bases, and 9 bases separated the two germline ends. Germline V lookup: CDR1 SGHTA, CDR2 FQGNSA. There are 15 residues in the CDR3. CDR3 sequence (DNA): TGTGCCAGCAGCTTAGACAGGGCGGCTGGAAACACCATATATTTT. Translated: CASSLDRAAGNTIYF.

The table lists this clone with a few counts. The rearrangement joins TRBV11-3 to TRBJ2-3; tentative D call: TRBD2 (9 bases). CDR1 is SGHNT, CDR2 YENEEA, per germline. The CDR3 length is 16 residues. V gave up 5 bases and J gave up 1 base, with 16 bases separating them. CDR3 in DNA: TGTGCCAGCAGCCGGGACAGGACTAGCGGCACAGATACGCAGTATTTT. It codes for CASSRDRTSGTDTQYF.

The chain joins TRBV28 to TRBJ1-2; TRBD1 is a possible D gene (5 bases). Germline V lookup: CDR1 MDHEN, CDR2 SYDVKM. V was shortened by 7 bases and J by 5 bases, with 17 bases between the two germline ends. The CDR3 has 14 amino acids. CDR3 residues: CASIGAVSLYGYTF. The CDR3 coding sequence is TGTGCCAGCATCGGGGCCGTCTCACTGTATGGCTACACCTTC.

V usage is TRBV9 and J usage is TRBJ2-2; D call uncertain. CDR3 length: 15 residues. V lost 0 bases and J lost 5, with 11 bases in between. Germline CDR1 SGDLS, CDR2 YYNGEE. CDR3 coding DNA: TGTGCCAGCAGCGTAGATCCCCTTTTGACCGGGGAGCTGTTTTTT. This codes for CASSVDPLLTGELFF.

This chain connects TRBV7-8 to TRBJ2-3; 9 bases match TRBD2. The CDR3 is 18 residues long. Germline CDR1 is SGHVS and CDR2 is FQNEAQ. Trimming cost V 2 bases and J 2 bases; bases outside gene matches: 11. The CDR3 DNA reads as TGTGCCAGCAGCTTAAGCGGGGGCGGGGGGGCCCCCACAGATACGCAGTATTTT. Translating it yields CASSLSGGGGAPTDTQYF.

V is TRBV4-3 and J is TRBJ2-2; 7 nucleotides line up with TRBD2. Unmatched junction bases numbered 1, after V lost 0 bases and J lost 0 bases. The V gene's germline CDR1 is LGHNA and CDR2 YSLEER. This CDR3 is built from 16 residues. CDR3 sequence reads: CASSQEGGSNTGELFF. CDR3 DNA sequence: TGCGCCAGCAGCCAAGAGGGAGGGTCGAACACCGGGGAGCTGTTTTTT.